This TCR beta chain is drawn from a study of T cell responses to AZD1222 COVID-19 vaccine. On the study more broadly: Researchers grouped second doses given at about 4 or about 12 weeks into one pool.

The V gene's germline CDR1 is SGHAT and CDR2 FQNNGV. Trimming at V came to 5 bases and at J to 3 bases, leaving 9 bases not matched to a gene. There are 15 residues in the CDR3. Profiled with immunoSEQ multiplex PCR; TCRdb holds only in-frame clones, not every one. There are approximately 190,000 clones in the sample; roughly 92% occur only once, and 1% to 1.5% lies in the top ten. The gene calls are TRBV11-2 and TRBJ1-2; 7 positions agree with TRBD1. The receptor comes from an adult in good health. This material consisted of peripheral blood, taken on day 0 of AZD1222 vaccination. The CDR3 sequence is CASSIGRTGDYGYTF. The CDR3 DNA sequence: TGTGCCAGCAGCATAGGGAGGACAGGAGACTATGGCTACACCTTC.